This TCR beta chain emerged from a study of cytomegalovirus exposure and HLA in healthy donors. The V segment lost 4 bases and the J segment 1 base; nucleotides outside the gene matches: 3. This CDR3 spans 14 amino acids. Germline V lookup: CDR1 SGHRS, CDR2 YFSETQ. Whole-study results and caveats: The only immune exposure information that was available was CMV serostatus.

PCR amplification relied on 60 Vbeta primers (plus 13 Jbeta primers). Sequencing used immunoSEQ multiplex PCR; TCRdb keeps in-frame clones, though not all of them. The sample lists 100,000 to 150,000 clones; 76% were seen once. On this clone: Its antigen is not known.

V and J are TRBV5-1 and TRBJ2-3, with 7 nucleotides matching TRBD1. This receptor was identified in a man aged 50 or older in good health and CMV-seronegative. Material: PBMCs. The CDR3 DNA is TGCGCCAGCAGCGGGGGACAGCGCACAGATACGCAGTATTTT. It specifies CASSGGQRTDTQYF.